These 20 T cell receptor beta chains share one sample of origin, sequenced in a study of cytomegalovirus exposure and HLA in healthy donors. PCR amplification relied on 60 Vbeta primers (plus 13 Jbeta primers). Profiling relied on immunoSEQ multiplex PCR, and the TCRdb table lists in-frame clones only, not all of them. The table lists under 130,000 clones, 66% of them singletons. Sequenced material: PBMCs. The source of these receptors is a woman between 50 and 59 years old in good health and CMV-seronegative.

This chain connects TRBV2 to TRBJ2-3, with 11 positions matching TRBD2. The CDR3 runs to 18 residues. CDR1 is SNHLY and CDR2 is FYNNEI in the germline V gene. Trimming removed 5 bases from V and 3 bases from J; junction bases left unmatched: 13. The CDR3 is CASSPGRILAGVTDTQYF. In DNA form, the CDR3 reads TGTGCCAGCAGTCCGGGGCGTATACTAGCGGGGGTGACAGATACGCAGTATTTT.

This chain connects TRBV18 to TRBJ1-3, with D perhaps matching TRBD1 (5 bases). Trimming left V 1 base short and J 4 bases short, with 14 bases between. This CDR3 is built from 16 residues. Germline V lookup: CDR1 KGHSH, CDR2 LQKENI. CDR3 nucleotide sequence: TGTGCCAGCTCACCACGACGGGGGGAATCCGGAAACACCATATATTTT. Amino acid sequence: CASSPRRGESGNTIYF.

The rearrangement joins TRBV5-1 to TRBJ1-2; no clear D. Germline V gene data show CDR1 as SGHRS and CDR2 as YFSETQ. The germline V and J ends were trimmed by 1 base and 2 bases, with 12 bases remaining between them. The length of the CDR3 is 15 residues. The CDR3 sequence: CASSLRRPQNYGYTF. The CDR3 nucleotides read TGCGCCAGCAGCTTGCGCAGGCCCCAAAACTATGGCTACACCTTC.

This sequence joins TRBV11-2 and TRBJ2-2; tentative D call: TRBD1 (6 bases). Trimming took 5 bases from V and 0 from J, leaving 7 bases between them. This CDR3 is 14 amino acids long. CDR1 is SGHAT and CDR2 is FQNNGV in the germline V gene. CDR3: CASSRGTNTGELFF. CDR3 DNA sequence: TGTGCCAGCAGCAGGGGGACGAACACCGGGGAGCTGTTTTTT.

A few counts support this clone. The chain carries TRBV5-1 and TRBJ1-2, with TRBD1 matching over 8 bases. Germline V gives CDR1 SGHRS, CDR2 YFSETQ. This CDR3 has 14 amino acids. Unmatched junction bases numbered 4, after V lost 4 bases and J lost 2 bases. The CDR3 region is CASSPDRENYGYTF. Written as DNA, the CDR3 is TGCGCCAGCAGCCCGGACAGGGAGAACTATGGCTACACCTTC.

This chain uses TRBV4-1 with TRBJ1-5; D remains unclear. The CDR3 extends over 17 amino acids. V was cut by 0 bases and J by 0 bases, with 12 bases left in between. The germline gives CDR1 MGHRA, CDR2 YSYEKL. CDR3 amino acids: CASSQERLSGSNQPQHF. CDR3 bases: TGCGCCAGCAGCCAAGAGAGGTTGAGTGGTAGCAATCAGCCCCAGCATTTT.

This sequence joins TRBV5-1 and TRBJ2-1, with 8 bases matching TRBD2. CDR3 length: 15 amino acids. Trimming removed 2 bases from V and 8 bases from J; junction bases left unmatched: 9. Germline V gives CDR1 SGHRS, CDR2 YFSETQ. CDR3 DNA: TGCGCCAGCAGCTTTGGCGGGAGGAGTATCGATGAGCAGTTCTTC. Translating gives CASSFGGRSIDEQFF.

This clone was seen more than once but under ten times. The chain combines TRBV5-1 with TRBJ1-4, with unresolved D. The CDR3 covers 15 residues. The ends were cut back, 0 bases at V and 8 bases at J, with 14 bases in the middle. CDR1 and CDR2 from the germline V gene are SGHRS and YFSETQ. CDR3 in DNA: TGCGCCAGCAGCTTGGCCTCGGGAGGTGGGGAAAAACTGTTTTTT. Translating gives CASSLASGGGEKLFF.

This sequence joins TRBV7-6 and TRBJ2-7, with D possibly being TRBD1 (6 bases). V was trimmed by 0 bases and J by 6 bases, leaving 12 bases between them. The CDR3 is made up of 14 amino acids. Germline V gives CDR1 SGHVS, CDR2 FNYEAQ. The DNA for the CDR3 is TGTGCCAGCAGCTTAGCAGGGGGTTCGAGCGAGCAGTACTTC. As protein: CASSLAGGSSEQYF.

The V call is TRBV4-1, the J call TRBJ2-2; 8 positions agree with TRBD2. Germline V CDR1 and CDR2: MGHRA, YSYEKL. V shed 0 bases, J shed 0 bases, and the junction held 6 bases outside the gene matches. The CDR3 contains 18 residues. This CDR3 reads CASSQDGGGRANTGELFF. In DNA form, the CDR3 reads TGCGCCAGCAGCCAAGATGGCGGGGGGCGTGCGAACACCGGGGAGCTGTTTTTT.

The chain joins TRBV5-6 to TRBJ2-2; no definite D call. V gave up 2 bases and J gave up 5 bases, with 7 bases separating them. The CDR3 has 13 amino acids. Germline CDR1 reads SGHDT; CDR2 reads YYEEEE. CDR3 DNA sequence: TGTGCCAGCAGCTTCTACGAAACCGGGGAGCTGTTTTTT. It encodes CASSFYETGELFF.

V and J are TRBV9 and TRBJ2-2; 8 bases fit TRBD2. The V and J ends lost 4 bases and 2 bases, in that order; junction bases with no gene match: 10. CDR1 and CDR2 (germline): SGDLS, YYNGEE. This CDR3 spans 17 amino acids. In DNA form, the CDR3 reads TGTGCCAGCAGCATACTGGGTACTAGCGGAAACACCGGGGAGCTGTTTTTT. It is translated as CASSILGTSGNTGELFF.

The rearrangement links TRBV7-7 to TRBJ2-2; 10 nucleotides line up with TRBD1. V dropped 5 bases and J dropped 6; count of bases not matched to a gene: 9. Germline CDR1 reads SSHAT; CDR2 reads FNYEAQ (reference sequence). The CDR3 sequence is 16 residues long. The CDR3 region has the DNA TGTGCCAGCAGCGTGACAGGGGGCGAGACCTCCGGGGAGCTGTTTTTT. It yields the protein CASSVTGGETSGELFF.

The V and J genes are TRBV19 and TRBJ1-5, with D perhaps matching TRBD1 (6 bases). The CDR3 extends over 13 amino acids. From germline, CDR1 is LNHDA and CDR2 SQIVND (reference sequence). V was clipped by 10 bases and J by 1 base, with 11 bases between them. CDR3 in DNA: TGTGCCACCAACAGGGCGAGCAATCAGCCCCAGCATTTT. Protein: CATNRASNQPQHF.

This clone was seen more than once but under ten times. This rearrangement joins TRBV10-2 to TRBJ1-1; possible D gene TRBD1, 6 bases. CDR1 and CDR2 (germline): WSHSY, SAAADI. This CDR3 contains 14 residues. V was cut by 6 bases and J by 1 base, with 12 bases left in between. Written as DNA, the CDR3 is TGCGCCAGCAGCCACAGGGAAGCGAACACTGAAGCTTTCTTT. It yields the protein CASSHREANTEAFF.

This clone has just a few counts. The V gene is TRBV28, the J gene TRBJ1-4, with 9 bases that match TRBD1. The CDR3 runs to 16 residues. The trim removed 3 bases at V and 4 bases at J, leaving 6 bases unmatched. The germline CDR1 and CDR2 sequences are MDHEN and SYDVKM. This chain's CDR3 is CASSFLGTGHNEKLFF. CDR3 DNA sequence: TGTGCCAGCAGTTTTTTAGGGACAGGGCATAATGAAAAACTGTTTTTT. The complete variable domain, with remaining parts taken from reference TRBV28 and TRBJ1-4, reads DVKVTQSSRYLVKRTGEKVFLECVQDMDHENMFWYRQDPGLGLRLIYFSYDVKMKEKGDIPEGYSVSREKKERFSLILESASTNQTSMYLCASSFLGTGHNEKLFFGSGTQLSVL.

The rearrangement uses TRBV6-6 and TRBJ1-4, with D unresolved. The V end was cut by 7 bases, the J end by 0 bases, with 12 bases between. The germline gives CDR1 MNHNY, CDR2 SVGAGI (reference sequence). CDR3 length: 15 residues. DNA for the CDR3: TGTGCCAGCAACCCCCGGGATTCAACTAATGAAAAACTGTTTTTT. Its translation: CASNPRDSTNEKLFF.

The CDR3 is CASNFPCTGTGYGYTF. DNA for the CDR3: TGTGCCAGCAATTTCCCATGTACCGGGACAGGCTATGGCTACACCTTC. V and J are TRBV6-9 and TRBJ1-2; TRBD1 matches at 8 bases. Unmatched junction bases numbered 14, after V lost 7 bases and J lost 4 bases. The germline CDR1 and CDR2 sequences are MNHGY and SVAAGI. CDR3 size: 16 residues.

This clone was counted once. The chain joins TRBV6-5 to TRBJ2-7; 8 bases are a match to TRBD2. The germline gives CDR1 MNHEY, CDR2 SVGAGI. Trimming took 0 bases from V and 4 from J; bases not matched to a gene: 8. The CDR3 is 16 residues long. DNA of the CDR3: TGTGCCAGCAGTTACTCTTACCCAGCGGGAGAGTACGAGCAGTACTTC. It codes for CASSYSYPAGEYEQYF.

The J gene is TRBJ2-5, the V gene TRBV6-6; 9 bases agree with TRBD1. The J call is in doubt because the DNA end fits TRBJ2-7 better. CDR1 is MNHNY, CDR2 SVGAGI, per germline (reference sequence). The length of the CDR3 is 15 residues. CDR3 region: CATDRRGQGMYEQYF. The CDR3 DNA follows: TGTGCCACCGATAGGAGGGGACAGGGTATGTACGAGCAGTACTTC.